The present T cell receptor (beta chain) was sequenced within a study of response to subunit inactivated influenza vaccine. From the RT-PCR reads, TCRdb called clonotypes with MiXCR, one entry per CDR3 protein. The sample yields around 790,000 distinct CDR3 sequences, 21% seen once. V shed 2 bases and J 6 bases; nucleotides not matched to a gene: 9. This CDR3 spans 16 amino acids. The sample consisted of PBMCs from blood, taken 5 to 6 days after vaccination. The receptor's source is a man aged 45 to 65 who received an inactivated influenza vaccine. The chain recombines TRBV12-3 or TRBV12-4 with TRBJ1-5; TRBD1 matches 8 bases. The CDR3 loop is CASSLSGGGGTQPQHF. In DNA form, the CDR3 reads TGTGCCAGCAGTTTATCAGGGGGCGGAGGTACTCAGCCCCAGCATTTT.